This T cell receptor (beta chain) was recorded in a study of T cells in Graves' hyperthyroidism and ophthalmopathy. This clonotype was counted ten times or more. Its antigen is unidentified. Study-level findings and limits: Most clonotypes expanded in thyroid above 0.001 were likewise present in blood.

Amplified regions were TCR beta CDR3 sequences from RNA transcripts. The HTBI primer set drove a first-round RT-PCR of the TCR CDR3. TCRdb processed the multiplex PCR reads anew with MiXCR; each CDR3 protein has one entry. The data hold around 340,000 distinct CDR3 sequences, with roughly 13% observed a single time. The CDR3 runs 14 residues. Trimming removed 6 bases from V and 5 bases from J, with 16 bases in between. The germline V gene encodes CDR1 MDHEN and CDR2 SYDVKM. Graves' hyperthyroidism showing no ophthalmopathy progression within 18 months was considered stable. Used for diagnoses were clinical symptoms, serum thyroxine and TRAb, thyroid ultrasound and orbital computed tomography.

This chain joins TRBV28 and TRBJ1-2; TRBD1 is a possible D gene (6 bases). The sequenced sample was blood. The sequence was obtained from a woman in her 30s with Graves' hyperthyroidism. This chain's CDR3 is CASRGDNRGYGYTF. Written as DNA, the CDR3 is TGTGCCAGCAGAGGGGACAACAGAGGTTATGGCTACACCTTC.